Presented here are 22 T cell receptor beta chains from one specimen sequenced in a study of blood T cell repertoires in COVID-19. The method was immunoSEQ multiplex PCR; TCRdb's version includes in-frame clones alone and lacks a portion of them. The sample shows around 130,000 clones, 77% of them seen only once. The sample consisted of peripheral blood. The receptor source for this set is a human donor in a cohort sampled during active COVID-19.

The chain joins TRBV19 to TRBJ2-7; D may be TRBD1 (6 bases). V was shortened by 5 bases and J by 6 bases, with 17 bases between the two germline ends. The CDR3 is 14 residues long. CDR1 and CDR2 from the germline V gene are LNHDA and SQIVND (reference sequence). CDR3 loop: CASSPSTGFAEQYF. The CDR3 region has the DNA TGTGCCAGTAGTCCCTCGACAGGATTTGCCGAGCAGTACTTC.

This clone has more than one count but fewer than ten. The chain links TRBV11-2 to TRBJ1-5; 9 bases are a match to TRBD1. CDR3 length equals 15 residues. Trimming removed 5 bases from V and 3 bases from J; junction bases left unmatched: 5. CDR1 SGHAT and CDR2 FQNNGV come from the germline V gene. The CDR3 region has the DNA TGTGCCAGCAGCCGGACAGGGGCATACAATCAGCCCCAGCATTTT. This sequence encodes CASSRTGAYNQPQHF.

The chain joins TRBV27 to TRBJ2-7, with a tentative D call TRBD1 (6 bases). The CDR3 runs to 14 residues. From germline, CDR1 is MNHEY and CDR2 SMNVEV (reference sequence). V lost 2 bases and J lost 2, with 10 bases in between. The CDR3 DNA follows: TGTGCCAGCAGTTTAGGGGCAGGGGCCTACGAGCAGTACTTC. Protein product: CASSLGAGAYEQYF.

This clone was detected only once. The chain's CDR3 is CASSDRGGTHLSYNEQFF. The CDR3 coding sequence is TGTGCCAGCAGTGACCGGGGAGGGACCCACCTCTCCTACAATGAGCAGTTCTTC. The gene calls are TRBV25-1 and TRBJ2-1; TRBD2 matches at 7 bases. Germline-derived CDR1 and CDR2 are MGHDK and SYGVNS. V trimming: 3 bases; J trimming: 0 bases; junction bases outside the gene matches: 11. The CDR3 sequence is 18 residues long.

This clone was seen a single time. V gene TRBV28 combines with J gene TRBJ2-7; TRBD1 might be the D (5 bases). The germline CDR1 and CDR2 sequences are MDHEN and SYDVKM. Deletions cut 6 bases from V and 2 bases from J, with 14 bases between. The CDR3 loop spans 14 amino acids. CDR3 loop: CASRPQGSPYEQYF. The CDR3, as DNA: TGTGCCAGCAGGCCCCAGGGCTCCCCCTACGAGCAGTACTTC.

This clone was recorded only once. The chain uses TRBV30 and TRBJ2-7; the match to TRBD1 covers 9 bases. Per the germline V gene, CDR1 is GTSNPN and CDR2 is SVGIG (reference sequence). The CDR3 consists of 17 residues. Trimming cost V 1 base and J 2 bases; bases outside gene matches: 12. The CDR3 nucleotides read TGTGCCTGGAGTGCCGCAATAGGGACAGGGCCCACCTACGAGCAGTACTTC. It specifies CAWSAAIGTGPTYEQYF.

Note on this clone: One end of the junction varies from germline; a read error may be responsible. The CDR3: CARSRQKYEQYF. CDR3 sequence (DNA): TGTGCCAGGAGCCGACAGAAGTACGAGCAGTACTTC. V usage is TRBV14 and J usage is TRBJ2-7, with D possibly being TRBD1 (5 bases). CDR1 and CDR2 (germline): SGHDN, FVKESK. This CDR3 region has 12 residues.

On this clone: This sample also contains other DNA sequences that code for the same CDR3. The chain carries TRBV6-5 and TRBJ2-7, with 8 bases identical to TRBD1. The CDR3 is made up of 14 amino acids. With V trimmed by 5 bases and J by 4 bases, 7 bases remained unmatched. Germline V gene sequence: CDR1 MNHEY, CDR2 SVGAGI. The CDR3 DNA is TGTGCCAGCAGTCCCGGACAGGGAATATACGAGCAGTACTTC. Protein product: CASSPGQGIYEQYF.

CDR3: CASSPFGVREQYF. CDR3 nucleotide sequence: TGTGCCAGCAGCCCCTTCGGAGTCCGTGAGCAGTACTTC. V usage is TRBV12-3 or TRBV12-4 and J usage is TRBJ2-7, with no clear D. The CDR3 totals 13 residues. With 6 bases removed from V and 7 bases from J, the gap between germline ends came to 16 bases.

The rearrangement joins TRBV9 to TRBJ1-2, with TRBD1 as a possible D gene (5 bases). Germline CDR1 SGDLS, CDR2 YYNGEE. The CDR3 covers 13 residues. Between the trimmed V and J ends, which lost 2 bases and 4 bases, there was a span of 9 bases. CDR3 DNA sequence: TGTGCCAGCAGCGTTGACAGTTCCTATGGCTACACCTTC. This codes for CASSVDSSYGYTF.

The J gene is TRBJ2-7, the V gene TRBV2; a weak D match, TRBD1 (6 bases). V dropped 6 bases and J dropped 5 bases, with 17 bases sitting between them. The CDR3 has 14 residues. Germline V gene lookup returns CDR1 SNHLY and CDR2 FYNNEI. The CDR3 loop reads CASRWDKALDEQYF. The CDR3 DNA reads TGTGCCAGCAGATGGGACAAGGCATTAGACGAGCAGTACTTC.

The chain joins TRBV29-1 to TRBJ2-7; 12 bases agree with TRBD2. The V and J ends lost 2 bases and 6 bases, in that order; junction bases with no gene match: 5. This CDR3 has 14 amino acids. CDR1 and CDR2 from the germline V gene are SQVTM and ANQGSEA. As DNA, the CDR3 is TGCAGCGTTGAAACGGGACTAGCGGGTTCCGAGCAGTACTTC. It encodes CSVETGLAGSEQYF.

The chain couples TRBV27 to TRBJ2-7; possibly TRBD1 for D (6 bases). V lost 6 bases, J lost 6 bases, and 18 bases lay in between. The CDR3 has 14 residues. Germline lookup yields CDR1 MNHEY and CDR2 SMNVEV (reference sequence). The chain's CDR3 is CASSYTDSSTEQYF. The CDR3 DNA reads as TGTGCCAGCAGCTACACGGACAGTTCCACCGAGCAGTACTTC.

The rearrangement joins TRBV11-3 to TRBJ2-7, with TRBD1 identical over 7 bases. V lost 1 base to trimming and J lost 2 bases; unmatched junction nucleotides: 5. The germline gives CDR1 SGHNT, CDR2 YENEEA. CDR3 size: 15 residues. CDR3 region: CASSLVGGDAYEQYF. The CDR3 DNA reads TGTGCCAGCAGCTTAGTAGGGGGCGATGCCTACGAGCAGTACTTC.

This chain connects TRBV18 to TRBJ2-6; D gene ambiguous. CDR1 and CDR2 from the germline V gene are KGHSH and LQKENI. Deletions cut 6 bases from V and 4 bases from J, with 13 bases between. CDR3 length: 15 amino acids. CDR3 in DNA: TGTGCCAGCTCCTTAATACCAGGAGGGGCCAACGTCCTGACTTTC. Amino acids: CASSLIPGGANVLTF.

The rearrangement joins TRBV11-3 to TRBJ2-7; D might be TRBD2 (6 bases). The V and J ends lost 4 bases and 5 bases respectively, with 12 bases between them. Germline V gene data show CDR1 as SGHNT and CDR2 as YENEEA. CDR3 length: 13 residues. The CDR3: CASSSSPGDEQYF. Here the CDR3 DNA reads TGTGCCAGCAGCTCCAGCCCGGGGGACGAGCAGTACTTC.

This clone has a single count. The gene calls are TRBV30 and TRBJ2-7; 8 bases match TRBD1. Germline CDR1 is GTSNPN and CDR2 is SVGIG (reference sequence). CDR3 length: 13 amino acids. With V trimmed by 3 bases and J by 7 bases, 8 bases remained unmatched. The CDR3 DNA is TGTGCCTGGAGCGGACAGGGTACGGGGGAGCAGTACTTC. As protein: CAWSGQGTGEQYF.

This sequence joins TRBV5-1 and TRBJ2-7; the match to TRBD2 covers 9 bases. J lost 0 bases, V lost 0 bases, and 1 base had no gene match. Germline V gene lookup returns CDR1 SGHRS and CDR2 YFSETQ. There are 15 residues in the CDR3. CDR3 bases: TGCGCCAGCAGCTTGGGACTAGCGGACTCCTACGAGCAGTACTTC. Residues: CASSLGLADSYEQYF.

This clone appeared a few times. This sample includes further DNA sequences coding for the same CDR3. The gene calls are TRBV6-1 and TRBJ2-7; no reliable D call. Trimming removed 0 bases from V and 2 bases from J, with 5 bases in between. The CDR3 extends over 13 amino acids. The germline V gene encodes CDR1 MNHNS and CDR2 SASEGT. The CDR3 nucleotides read TGTGCCAGCAGTGAAGCGAGGACCTACGAGCAGTACTTC. Protein sequence: CASSEARTYEQYF.

The gene calls are TRBV28 and TRBJ2-7, with 7 nucleotides matching TRBD1. The CDR3 consists of 15 residues. Per germline, CDR1 MDHEN and CDR2 SYDVKM. The ends lost 8 bases at V and 3 bases at J; junction bases unmatched: 13. The CDR3 DNA reads TGTGCCAGCTCCTTCGGGGACAGACCAAACTACGAGCAGTACTTC. Translating it yields CASSFGDRPNYEQYF.

In its sample, this clone was seen once. This chain links TRBV19 with TRBJ1-1; 8 nucleotides match TRBD1. The junction had 7 bases not matched to a gene; V was cut back by 5 bases and J by 5 bases. Germline CDR1 is LNHDA and CDR2 is SQIVND (reference sequence). The CDR3 sequence is 14 residues long. CDR3 sequence (DNA): TGTGCCAGTAGTGGTCAGGGGGCTTGGACTGAAGCTTTCTTT. It is translated as CASSGQGAWTEAFF. Together with reference TRBV19 and TRBJ1-1, the CDR3 gives the full variable domain: DGGITQSPKYLFRKEGQNVTLSCEQNLNHDAMYWYRQDPGQGLRLIYYSQIVNDFQKGDIAEGYSVSREKKESFPLTVTSAQKNPTAFYLCASSGQGAWTEAFFGQGTRLTVV.

The chain couples TRBV5-1 to TRBJ2-7, with 8 bases lining up with TRBD2. Germline values: CDR1 SGHRS, CDR2 YFSETQ. The junction had 14 bases not matched to a gene; V was cut back by 6 bases and J by 6 bases. CDR3 length equals 15 residues. In DNA, the CDR3 is TGCGCCAGCACCCACGGGAGGGATTCAGGTCGCGAGCAGTACTTC. It specifies CASTHGRDSGREQYF.